This is a list of T cell receptor beta chains from one sample in a study of T-cell memory formation after mild COVID-19. MiXCR, run by TCRdb on the 5' RACE reads, gives a single entry per CDR3 protein. The table records about 140,000 distinct CDR3 sequences, roughly 14% of them present only once. The source material was PBMCs or a T cell subset sorted from them (not recorded which). Receptor source: an adult woman who had mild COVID-19 (a few samples of this study predate the infection). Cell type and time point are not known. Both conserved end residues are part of each CDR3. The D gene is left open where the match is weak. Size tells how often a clone was seen (once, few, many) or the class of an expanded clone, and some rows leave it out.

cdr3_length	v_call	clone_size	j_call	d_call	cdr3_aa	cdr3_nt
13	TRBV20-1	.	TRBJ1-1	.	CSASPTLNTEAFF	TGCAGTGCTAGTCCAACCTTGAACACTGAAGCTTTCTTT
14	TRBV30	.	TRBJ1-3	.	CAWSDIYSGNTIYF	TGTGCCTGGAGTGACATTTACTCTGGAAACACCATATATTTT
14	TRBV5-1	.	TRBJ1-2	TRBD1	CASSLVGGAWGYTF	TGCGCCAGCAGCTTGGTAGGGGGCGCTTGGGGCTACACCTTC
15	TRBV19	.	TRBJ2-5	TRBD1	CASSQVTGGQETQYF	TGTGCCAGTAGTCAAGTGACAGGGGGACAAGAGACCCAGTACTTC
15	TRBV12-3/TRBV12-4	few	TRBJ2-1	.	CASSLEIGSTSEQFF	TGTGCCAGCAGTTTAGAGATAGGGTCTACGTCTGAGCAGTTCTTC
15	TRBV30	few	TRBJ2-3	TRBD2	CAWSAQLAGTDTQYF	TGTGCCTGGAGTGCCCAGCTAGCGGGCACAGATACGCAGTATTTT
16	TRBV4-3	few	TRBJ2-3	.	CASSLIVGISTDTQYF	TGCGCCAGCAGCCTTATAGTGGGGATTAGCACAGATACGCAGTATTTT
17	TRBV28	few	TRBJ2-6	.	CASSTDFMIWGANVLTF	TGTGCCAGCAGCACCGACTTCATGATCTGGGGGGCCAACGTCCTGACTTTC
14	TRBV27	few	TRBJ2-7	TRBD1	CASSLLGQISEQYF	TGTGCCAGCAGTTTGCTGGGACAGATCAGCGAGCAGTACTTC
16	TRBV12-3/TRBV12-4	few	TRBJ2-7	.	CASSWDGGDSSYEQYF	TGTGCCAGCAGTTGGGACGGAGGGGATAGCTCCTACGAGCAGTACTTC
14	TRBV3-1	.	TRBJ1-4	TRBD1	CASSRPGGTGKLFF	TGTGCCAGCAGCCGTCCAGGGGGTACGGGTAAACTGTTTTTT
11	TRBV5-1	few	TRBJ2-1	.	CASSFGVEQFF	TGCGCCAGCAGCTTCGGCGTTGAGCAGTTCTTC
17	TRBV24-1	.	TRBJ2-1	.	CATSDPTDSSSYNEQFF	TGTGCCACCAGTGACCCTACTGACAGTTCCTCCTACAATGAGCAGTTCTTC
18	TRBV3-1	.	TRBJ2-1	TRBD2	CASSQETSGRPENNEQFF	TGTGCCAGCAGCCAAGAAACTAGCGGGAGGCCCGAAAACAATGAGCAGTTCTTC
12	TRBV29-1	.	TRBJ2-5	TRBD2	CSVVAGNETQYF	TGCAGCGTTGTAGCGGGGAATGAGACCCAGTACTTC
13	TRBV20-1	few	TRBJ2-7	TRBD1	CSAADRGQYEQYF	TGCAGTGCCGCGGACAGGGGGCAGTACGAGCAGTACTTC
14	TRBV29-1	few	TRBJ1-2	.	CSVEGSSLSYGYTF	TGCAGCGTTGAGGGAAGCTCCCTATCCTATGGCTACACCTTC